This T cell receptor beta chain was retrieved from a study of T cells after yellow fever vaccination. Overall study: SMART-Seq v4 Ultra Low Input handled preparation of low-cell-number fractions. Notes on the study in general: Clones from primary vaccination mostly reappeared after the booster (96% CD4, about 88% CD8). Though weaker, the secondary response peaked faster, on day 5 versus 15.

The table lists this clonotype with many counts. The CDR3 loop spans 15 amino acids. V was clipped by 5 bases and J by 5 bases; unmatched bases: 9. Researchers made TCR cDNA using 5'RACE template switching, and this step added a universal primer site and UMIs. Using its own MiXCR run on the 5' RACE reads, TCRdb lists one record per CDR3 protein. The top ten hold more than 10% of the sample, which has roughly 32,000 distinct CDR3 sequences, 10% to 13% seen once. The source of this sequence is a man aged 18 to 29 who received the YFV17D yellow fever vaccine. The chain recombines TRBV12-3 or TRBV12-4 with TRBJ2-5; the match to TRBD1 covers 9 bases. The sample here was PBMCs, either bulk or a sorted T-cell subset (CD4+, CD8+, memory, or dextramer-sorted; not recorded which), taken about 2 weeks after the first yellow fever vaccination. Here the CDR3 DNA reads TGTGCCAGCAGTCCTCGGGACAGGGTGGCTGAGACCCAGTACTTC. This codes for CASSPRDRVAETQYF.